Detailed here is one TCR beta chain. This sample was included in a study of blood T cell repertoires in COVID-19. About the study: Both acute and convalescent COVID-19 samples were obtained from the United States, Italy and Spain. T cells, B-cell-depleted T cells, or PBMCs supplied cDNA or gDNA.

The method was immunoSEQ multiplex PCR; TCRdb's version includes in-frame clones alone and lacks a portion of them. The sample includes 84,000 or so clones, about four fifths of them seen just once. CDR3 length equals 11 residues. CDR1 and CDR2 (germline): SQVTM, ANQGSEA. Trimming removed 7 bases at V and 6 bases at J, with 12 bases between. Material for sequencing was peripheral blood. The sequence came from a man older than 75 with active or convalescent COVID-19. This chain joins TRBV29-1 and TRBJ1-2, with no clear D. The CDR3 loop reads CSAEAGHGYTF. The CDR3 DNA is TGCAGCGCCGAGGCGGGTCATGGCTACACCTTC.